These T cell receptor beta chains were read from a single sample in a study of STAT3 mutations in large granular lymphocyte leukemia. Libraries were prepared by immunoSEQ multiplex PCR; TCRdb keeps only in-frame clonotypes and omits some of them. The data show about 10,000 clones, around 90% seen once. Sequencing used peripheral blood mononuclear cells. The receptor set was obtained from a man in his fifties or sixties with T-cell large granular lymphocyte leukemia. Some clones in this sample may be carry-over from other donors' samples. Each CDR3 is given with its conserved first and last residue. The D gene is left open where the match is weak. Only part of the rows carry a size: once, few, many, or a class if the clone is expanded.

>once|TRBJ2-3|TRBV10-3|TRBD2
TGTGCCATCAGTGGCCTAGCGGGACGTACAGATACGCAGTATTTT
CAISGLAGRTDTQYF
>-|TRBJ2-2|TRBV5-1|TRBD2
TGCGCCAGCAGGACTAGCGGGTTCGCGAACACCGGGGAGCTGTTTTTT
CASRTSGFANTGELFF
>-|TRBJ2-1|TRBV18|-
TGTGCCAGCTCACTGTGGGACAATGAGCAGTTCTTC
CASSLWDNEQFF
>-|TRBJ2-5|TRBV25-1|-
TGTGCCAGCAGTGCGCGGGTCCAAGAGACCCAGTACTTC
CASSARVQETQYF
>-|TRBJ1-1|TRBV29-1|TRBD1
TGCAGCGTTGCCCCCGGAGGTGGGACAGGGTTTGGGAGGACTGAAGCTTTCTTT
CSVAPGGGTGFGRTEAFF
>-|TRBJ1-2|TRBV2|TRBD1
TGTGCCAGCAGGGAGACAGGGGGGGGTTCGGGCTACACCTTC
CASRETGGGSGYTF
>-|TRBJ2-2|TRBV2|TRBD1
TGTGCCAGCGGACAGGTTCACACCGGGGAGCTGTTTTTT
CASGQVHTGELFF
>-|TRBJ2-1|TRBV7-2|-
TGTGCCAGCAGCTCCGGTAGGGAGACTGAGCAGTTCTTC
CASSSGRETEQFF
>-|TRBJ1-4|TRBV7-2|-
TGTGCCAGCAGCTTAGGCAGGACGACACCTAATGAAAAACTGTTTTTT
CASSLGRTTPNEKLFF
>-|TRBJ2-7|TRBV11-2|-
TGTGCCAGCAGCCGGGCAGCCGTAAACTCCTACGAGCAGTACTTC
CASSRAAVNSYEQYF
>-|TRBJ2-5|TRBV12-5|-
TGTGCTAGTGGTTTGGGGCCCGGGTCCCCGGAGACCCAGTACTTC
CASGLGPGSPETQYF
>-|TRBJ1-1|TRBV7-9|-
TGTGCCAGCAGCTTTCAACAGAAGAACACTGAAGCTTTCTTT
CASSFQQKNTEAFF
>-|TRBJ2-7|TRBV18|-
TGTGCCAGCTCACCCACCGGGACACTATCGACCGAGCAGTACTTC
CASSPTGTLSTEQYF
>-|TRBJ2-3|TRBV6-5|-
TGTGCCAGCAGTTACTCAGGACAGGGAGGGACAGATACGCAGTATTTT
CASSYSGQGGTDTQYF
>-|TRBJ1-5|TRBV5-1|-
TGCGCCAGCACTCCTCCAGGGCCCGAGGACAATCAGCATTTT
CASTPPGPEDNQHF